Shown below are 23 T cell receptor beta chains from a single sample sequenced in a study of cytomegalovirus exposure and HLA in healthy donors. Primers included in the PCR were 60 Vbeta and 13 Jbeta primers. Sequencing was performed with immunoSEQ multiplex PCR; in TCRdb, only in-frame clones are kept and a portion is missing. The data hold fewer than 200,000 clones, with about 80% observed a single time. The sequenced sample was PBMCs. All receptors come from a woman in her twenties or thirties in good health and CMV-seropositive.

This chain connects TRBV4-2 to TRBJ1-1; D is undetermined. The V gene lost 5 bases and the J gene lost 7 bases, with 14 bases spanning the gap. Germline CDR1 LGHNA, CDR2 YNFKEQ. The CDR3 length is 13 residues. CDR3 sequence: CASSTFLGSEAFF. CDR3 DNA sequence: TGTGCCAGCAGCACCTTCTTGGGCAGTGAAGCTTTCTTT.

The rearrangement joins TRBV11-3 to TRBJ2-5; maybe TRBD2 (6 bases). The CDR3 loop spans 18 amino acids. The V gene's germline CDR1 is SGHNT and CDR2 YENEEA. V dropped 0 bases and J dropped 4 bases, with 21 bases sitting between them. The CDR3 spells CASSLESQTRPLPETQYF. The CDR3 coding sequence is TGTGCCAGCAGCTTAGAGTCCCAGACTAGACCCCTCCCAGAGACCCAGTACTTC.

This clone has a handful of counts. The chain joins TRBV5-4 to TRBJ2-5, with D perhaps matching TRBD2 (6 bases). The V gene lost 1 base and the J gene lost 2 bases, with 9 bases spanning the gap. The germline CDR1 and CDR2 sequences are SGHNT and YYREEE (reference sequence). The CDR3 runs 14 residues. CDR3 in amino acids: CASSLRGRQETQYF. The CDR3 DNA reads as TGTGCCAGCAGCTTGCGGGGGAGGCAAGAGACCCAGTACTTC.

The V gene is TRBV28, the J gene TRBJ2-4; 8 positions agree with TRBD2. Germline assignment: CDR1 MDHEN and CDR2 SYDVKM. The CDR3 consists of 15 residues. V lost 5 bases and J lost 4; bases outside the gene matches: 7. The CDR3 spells CASSPGVAGKNIQYF. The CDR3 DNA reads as TGTGCCAGCAGTCCCGGGGTAGCGGGAAAAAACATTCAGTACTTC.

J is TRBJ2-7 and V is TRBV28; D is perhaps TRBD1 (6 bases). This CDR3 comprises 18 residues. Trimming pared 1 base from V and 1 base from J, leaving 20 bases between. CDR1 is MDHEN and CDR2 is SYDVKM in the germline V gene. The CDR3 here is CASSLSPPRDIRSYEQYF. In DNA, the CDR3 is TGTGCCAGCAGTTTATCCCCCCCGAGGGACATCCGATCCTACGAGCAGTACTTC.

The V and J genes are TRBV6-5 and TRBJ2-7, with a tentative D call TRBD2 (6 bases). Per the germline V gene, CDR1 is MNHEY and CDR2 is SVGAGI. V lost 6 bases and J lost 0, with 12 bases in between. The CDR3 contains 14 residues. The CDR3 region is CASSPGLTSYEQYF. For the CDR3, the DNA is TGTGCCAGCAGCCCGGGACTCACCTCCTACGAGCAGTACTTC.

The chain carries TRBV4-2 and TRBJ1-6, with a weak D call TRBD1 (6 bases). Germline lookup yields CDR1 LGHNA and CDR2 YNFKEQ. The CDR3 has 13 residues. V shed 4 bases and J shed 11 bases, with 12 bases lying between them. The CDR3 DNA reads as TGTGCCAGCAGCCGATCCTACAGGGCACCCCTCCACTTT. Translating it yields CASSRSYRAPLHF.

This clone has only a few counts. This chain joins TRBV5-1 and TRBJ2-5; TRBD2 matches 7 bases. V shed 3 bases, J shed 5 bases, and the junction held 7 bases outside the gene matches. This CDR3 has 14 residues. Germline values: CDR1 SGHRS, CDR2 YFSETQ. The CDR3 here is CASSSKAGKETQYF. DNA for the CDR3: TGCGCCAGCAGCTCCAAAGCGGGAAAGGAGACCCAGTACTTC.

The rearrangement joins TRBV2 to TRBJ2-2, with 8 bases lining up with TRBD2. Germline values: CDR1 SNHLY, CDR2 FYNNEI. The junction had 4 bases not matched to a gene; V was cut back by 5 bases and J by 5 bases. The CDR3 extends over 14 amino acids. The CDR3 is CASSLAGMTGELFF. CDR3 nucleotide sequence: TGTGCCAGCAGTTTAGCGGGGATGACCGGGGAGCTGTTTTTT. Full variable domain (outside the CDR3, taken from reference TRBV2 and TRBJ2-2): EPEVTQTPSHQVTQMGQEVILRCVPISNHLYFYWYRQILGQKVEFLVSFYNNEISEKSEIFDDQFSVERPDGSNFTLKIRSTKLEDSAMYFCASSLAGMTGELFFGEGSRLTVL.

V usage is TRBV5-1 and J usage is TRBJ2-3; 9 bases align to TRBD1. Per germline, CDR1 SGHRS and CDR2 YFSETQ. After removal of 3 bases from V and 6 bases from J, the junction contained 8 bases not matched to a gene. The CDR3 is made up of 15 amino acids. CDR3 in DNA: TGCGCCAGCAGCTGGTCAGGGACAGGGAGGGATACGCAGTATTTT. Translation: CASSWSGTGRDTQYF.

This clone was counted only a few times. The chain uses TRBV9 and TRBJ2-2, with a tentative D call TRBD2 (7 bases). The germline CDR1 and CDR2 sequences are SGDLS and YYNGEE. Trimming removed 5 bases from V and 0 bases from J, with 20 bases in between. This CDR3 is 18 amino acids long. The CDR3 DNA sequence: TGTGCCAGCAGTCCGGTCACGGGGGGCACGACGAACACCGGGGAGCTGTTTTTT. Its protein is CASSPVTGGTTNTGELFF. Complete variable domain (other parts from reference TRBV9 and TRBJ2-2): DSGVTQTPKHLITATGQRVTLRCSPRSGDLSVYWYQQSLDQGLQFLIQYYNGEERAKGNILERFSAQQFPDLHSELNLSSLELGDSALYFCASSPVTGGTTNTGELFFGEGSRLTVL.

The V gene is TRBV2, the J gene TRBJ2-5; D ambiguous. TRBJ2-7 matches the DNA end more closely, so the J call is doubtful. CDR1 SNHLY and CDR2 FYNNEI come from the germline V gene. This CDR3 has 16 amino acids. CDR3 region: CASSSRPREASYEQYF. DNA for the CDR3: TGTGCCAGCAGCAGCCGGCCCCGTGAGGCCTCCTACGAGCAGTACTTC.

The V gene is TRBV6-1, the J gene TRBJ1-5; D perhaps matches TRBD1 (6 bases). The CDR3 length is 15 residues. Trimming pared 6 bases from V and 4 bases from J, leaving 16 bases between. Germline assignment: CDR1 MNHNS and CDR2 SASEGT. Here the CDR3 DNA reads TGTGCCAGCAGAAAACGGGGACATTTGAATCAGCCCCAGCATTTT. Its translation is CASRKRGHLNQPQHF.

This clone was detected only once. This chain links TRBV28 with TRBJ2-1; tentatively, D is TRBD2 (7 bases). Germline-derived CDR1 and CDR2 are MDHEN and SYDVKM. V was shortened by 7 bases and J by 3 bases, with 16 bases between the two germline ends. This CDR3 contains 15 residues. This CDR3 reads CASTQGGGGYNEQFF. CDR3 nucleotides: TGTGCCAGCACCCAAGGGGGGGGTGGCTACAATGAGCAGTTCTTC.

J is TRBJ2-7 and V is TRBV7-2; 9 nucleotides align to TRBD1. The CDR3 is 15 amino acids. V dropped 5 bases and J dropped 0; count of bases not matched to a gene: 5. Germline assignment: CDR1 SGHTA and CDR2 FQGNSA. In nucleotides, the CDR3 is TGTGCCAGCAGCCCCGGGACAGGGATCTCCTACGAGCAGTACTTC. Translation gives CASSPGTGISYEQYF.

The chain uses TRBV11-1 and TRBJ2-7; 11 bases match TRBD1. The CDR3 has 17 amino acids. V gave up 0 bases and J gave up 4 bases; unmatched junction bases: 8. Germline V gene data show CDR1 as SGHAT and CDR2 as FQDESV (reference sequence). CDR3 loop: CASSLAVSGTGGYEQYF. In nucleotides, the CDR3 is TGTGCCAGCAGCTTAGCTGTATCCGGGACAGGGGGATACGAGCAGTACTTC.

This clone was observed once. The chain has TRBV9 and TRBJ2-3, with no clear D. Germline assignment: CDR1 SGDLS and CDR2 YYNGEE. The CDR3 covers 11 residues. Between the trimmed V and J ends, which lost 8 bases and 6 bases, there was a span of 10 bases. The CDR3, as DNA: TGTGCCAGTTCCGTTGAGGATACGCAGTATTTT. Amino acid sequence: CASSVEDTQYF.

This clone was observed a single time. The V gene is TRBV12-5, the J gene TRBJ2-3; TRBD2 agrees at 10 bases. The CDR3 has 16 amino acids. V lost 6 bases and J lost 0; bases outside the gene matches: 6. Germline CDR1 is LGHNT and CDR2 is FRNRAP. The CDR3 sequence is CASGPRTSGSTDTQYF. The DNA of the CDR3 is TGTGCTAGTGGCCCTCGGACTAGCGGTAGCACAGATACGCAGTATTTT.

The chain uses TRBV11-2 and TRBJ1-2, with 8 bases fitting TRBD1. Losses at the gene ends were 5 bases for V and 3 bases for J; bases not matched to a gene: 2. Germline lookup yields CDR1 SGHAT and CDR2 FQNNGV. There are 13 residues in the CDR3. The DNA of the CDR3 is TGTGCCAGCAGCCCGACAGGGGACTATGGCTACACCTTC. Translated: CASSPTGDYGYTF.

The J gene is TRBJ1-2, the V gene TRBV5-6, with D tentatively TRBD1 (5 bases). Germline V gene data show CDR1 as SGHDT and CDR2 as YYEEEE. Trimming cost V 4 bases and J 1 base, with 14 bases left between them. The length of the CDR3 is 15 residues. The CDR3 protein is CASSEWRDRNYGYTF. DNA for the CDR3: TGTGCCAGCAGCGAATGGAGGGACCGTAACTATGGCTACACCTTC.

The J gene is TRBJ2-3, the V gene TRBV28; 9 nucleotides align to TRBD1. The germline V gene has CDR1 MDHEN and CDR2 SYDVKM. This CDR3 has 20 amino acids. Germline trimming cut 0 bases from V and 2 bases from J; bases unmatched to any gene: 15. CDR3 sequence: CASSLWKIRDREKVTDTQYF. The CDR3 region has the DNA TGTGCCAGCAGTTTATGGAAGATCCGGGACAGGGAGAAGGTCACAGATACGCAGTATTTT.

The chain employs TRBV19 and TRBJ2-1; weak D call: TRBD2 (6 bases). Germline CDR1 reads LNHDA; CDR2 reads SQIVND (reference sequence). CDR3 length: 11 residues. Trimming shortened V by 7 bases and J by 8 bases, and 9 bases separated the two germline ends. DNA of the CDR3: TGTGCCAGTATGCGGGGCGATGAGCAGTTCTTC. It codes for CASMRGDEQFF.

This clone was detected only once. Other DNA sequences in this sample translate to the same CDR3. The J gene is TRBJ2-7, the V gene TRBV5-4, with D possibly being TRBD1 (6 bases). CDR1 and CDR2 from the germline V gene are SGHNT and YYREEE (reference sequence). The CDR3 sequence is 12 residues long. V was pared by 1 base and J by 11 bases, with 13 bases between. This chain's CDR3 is CASSLLAGEKYF. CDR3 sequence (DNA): TGTGCCAGCAGCTTGTTAGCAGGGGAGAAGTACTTC. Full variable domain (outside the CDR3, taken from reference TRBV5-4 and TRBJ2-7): ETGVTQSPTHLIKTRGQQVTLRCSSQSGHNTVSWYQQALGQGPQFIFQYYREEENGRGNFPPRFSGLQFPNYSSELNVNALELDDSALYLCASSLLAGEKYFGPGTRLTVT.